This TCR beta chain was recorded in a study of breast tumors, draining lymph nodes, adjacent tissues. Findings of the study overall: The lymph node origin of tumor T cells was framed as consistent with a hypothesis, not demonstrated. Tumor and nontumor repertoires were significantly more similar in luminal-like than in basal-like breast cancer. Compared with lymph nodes, tumors were less diverse; compared with nontumor tissue, more.

Samples came from axillary lymph nodes draining the breast cancer. With V trimmed by 3 bases and J by 1 base, 3 bases remained unmatched. The CDR3 is made up of 15 amino acids. CDR1 is DFQATT and CDR2 is SNEGSKA in the germline V gene (reference sequence). At least ten counts were recorded for this clonotype. Its antigen is not known. TCRdb redid the calling of the multiplex PCR reads with MiXCR, one entry per CDR3 protein. This table has about 180,000 distinct CDR3 sequences, around 35% appearing once. Material: axillary lymph node tissue. The chain combines TRBV20-1 with TRBJ2-7; 13 nucleotides align to TRBD2. The sequence was obtained from a female donor with breast cancer. Some clones in this sample may be carry-over from other donors' samples. CDR3 nucleotide sequence: TGCAGTGCTAGCGAACTAGCGGGAGGGTCCTACGAGCAGTACTTC. Amino acid sequence: CSASELAGGSYEQYF.